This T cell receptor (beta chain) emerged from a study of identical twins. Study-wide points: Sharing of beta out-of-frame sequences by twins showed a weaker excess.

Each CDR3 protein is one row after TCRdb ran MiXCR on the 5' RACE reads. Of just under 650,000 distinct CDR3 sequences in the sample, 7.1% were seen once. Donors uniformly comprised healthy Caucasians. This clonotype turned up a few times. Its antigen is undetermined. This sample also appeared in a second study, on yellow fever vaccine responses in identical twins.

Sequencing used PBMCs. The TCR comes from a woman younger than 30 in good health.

DNA for the CDR3: TGTGCCAGCAAAAATCGACTAGCGGGAAACCAAGAGACCCAGTACTTC. Its protein product is CASKNRLAGNQETQYF. V and J are TRBV7-2 and TRBJ2-5; 11 bases are shared with TRBD2. CDR1 is SGHTA and CDR2 is FQGNSA in the germline V gene. V was clipped by 7 bases and J by 0 bases; unmatched bases: 7. The CDR3 is 16 residues long.